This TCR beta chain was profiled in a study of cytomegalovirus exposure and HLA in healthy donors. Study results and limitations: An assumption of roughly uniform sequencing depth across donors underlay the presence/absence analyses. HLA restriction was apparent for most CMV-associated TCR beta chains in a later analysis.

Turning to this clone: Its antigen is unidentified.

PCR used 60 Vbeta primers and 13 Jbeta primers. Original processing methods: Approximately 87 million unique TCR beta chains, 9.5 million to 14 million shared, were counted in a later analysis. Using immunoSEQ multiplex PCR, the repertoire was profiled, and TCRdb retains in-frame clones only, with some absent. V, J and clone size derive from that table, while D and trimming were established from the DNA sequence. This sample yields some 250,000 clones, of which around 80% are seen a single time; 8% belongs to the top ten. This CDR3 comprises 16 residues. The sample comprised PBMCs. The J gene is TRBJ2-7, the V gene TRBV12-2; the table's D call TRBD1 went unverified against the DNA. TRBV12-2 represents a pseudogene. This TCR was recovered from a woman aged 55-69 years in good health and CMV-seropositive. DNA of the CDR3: TGTGCAAGTCGCTTAGCGACAGGGATCCGTCACTACGAGCAGTACTTC. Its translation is CASRLATGIRHYEQYF.